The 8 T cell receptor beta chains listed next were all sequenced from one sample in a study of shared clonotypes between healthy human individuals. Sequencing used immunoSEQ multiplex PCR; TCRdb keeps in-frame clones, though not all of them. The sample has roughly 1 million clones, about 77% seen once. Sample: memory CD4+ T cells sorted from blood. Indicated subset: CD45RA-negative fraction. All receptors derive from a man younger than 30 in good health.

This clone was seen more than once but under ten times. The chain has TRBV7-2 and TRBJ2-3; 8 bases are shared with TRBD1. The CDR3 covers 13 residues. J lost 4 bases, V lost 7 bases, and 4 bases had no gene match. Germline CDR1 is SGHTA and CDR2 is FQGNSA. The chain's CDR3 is CASNRGVADTQYF. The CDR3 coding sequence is TGTGCCAGCAACAGGGGGGTGGCAGATACGCAGTATTTT.

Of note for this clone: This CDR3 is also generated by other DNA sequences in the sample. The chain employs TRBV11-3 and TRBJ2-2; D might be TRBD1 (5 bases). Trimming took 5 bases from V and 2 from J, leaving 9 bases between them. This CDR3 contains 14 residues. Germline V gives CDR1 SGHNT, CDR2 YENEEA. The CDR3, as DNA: TGTGCCAGCAGCCTGACAGCAAACACCGGGGAGCTGTTTTTT. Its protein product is CASSLTANTGELFF.

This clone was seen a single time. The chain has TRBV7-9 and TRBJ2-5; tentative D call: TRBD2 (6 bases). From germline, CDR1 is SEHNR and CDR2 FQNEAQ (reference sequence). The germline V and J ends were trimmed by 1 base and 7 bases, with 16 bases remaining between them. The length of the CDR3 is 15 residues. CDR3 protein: CASSLGTGTRGTQYF. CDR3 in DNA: TGTGCCAGCAGCTTAGGGACCGGGACTCGAGGGACCCAGTACTTC.

Written as DNA, the CDR3 is TGTGCCTGGAGCCTTAGCTCTAGCGGGTGGAGCTCCTACAATGAGCAGTTCTTC. It codes for CAWSLSSSGWSSYNEQFF. The chain couples TRBV30 to TRBJ2-1; 8 bases map to TRBD2. The CDR3 has 18 residues. Germline values: CDR1 GTSNPN, CDR2 SVGIG (reference sequence). Germline trimming cut 3 bases from V and 0 bases from J; bases unmatched to any gene: 13.

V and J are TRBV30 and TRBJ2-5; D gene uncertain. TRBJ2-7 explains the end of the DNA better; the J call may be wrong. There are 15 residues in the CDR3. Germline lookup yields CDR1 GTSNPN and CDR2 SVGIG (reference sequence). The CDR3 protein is CAWIPIRVGSYEQYF. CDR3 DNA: TGTGCCTGGATACCTATCCGGGTGGGCTCCTACGAGCAGTACTTC.

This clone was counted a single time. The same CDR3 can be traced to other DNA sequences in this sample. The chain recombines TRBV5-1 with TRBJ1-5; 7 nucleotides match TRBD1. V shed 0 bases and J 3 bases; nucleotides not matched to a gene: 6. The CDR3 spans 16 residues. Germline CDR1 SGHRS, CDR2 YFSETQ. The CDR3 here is CASSLGDSRVNQPQHF. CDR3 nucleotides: TGCGCCAGCAGCTTGGGGGACAGCCGGGTCAATCAGCCCCAGCATTTT.

The CDR3 loop is CASSLTGVNQPQHF. CDR3 DNA: TGTGCCAGCAGTTTGACAGGGGTAAATCAGCCCCAGCATTTT. V usage is TRBV28 and J usage is TRBJ1-5; 8 bases match TRBD1. V lost 3 bases to trimming and J lost 4 bases; unmatched junction nucleotides: 2. The CDR3 runs 14 residues. Germline V gene lookup returns CDR1 MDHEN and CDR2 SYDVKM.

CDR3 sequence reads: CASSASSSGNTIYF. CDR3 sequence (DNA): TGTGCCAGCAGCGCCAGCAGTTCTGGAAACACCATATATTTT. The chain is built from TRBV9 and TRBJ1-3; D gene ambiguous. The ends were cut back, 3 bases at V and 1 base at J, with 8 bases in the middle. The CDR3 is 14 amino acids. Per germline, CDR1 SGDLS and CDR2 YYNGEE.